One sample yielded the 21 T cell receptor beta chains listed below, sequenced in a study of CD8 T cells in Susac syndrome. Reverse transcription of about 0.45 to 1 ug RNA was performed with random hexamers. MiXCR, applied by TCRdb to the immunoSEQ multiplex PCR reads, yields one record per CDR3 protein. The table lists 85,000 to 90,000 distinct CDR3 sequences, approximately 92% of them singletons. Sequenced sample: CD8+ T cells from PBMCs. The receptors stem from a human donor in good health.

The CDR3 DNA follows: TGTGCCATCAGTGACGTGGACACCACTGGAAACACCATATATTTT. It encodes CAISDVDTTGNTIYF. The J gene is TRBJ1-3, the V gene TRBV10-3; possibly TRBD1 for D (5 bases). V was pared by 3 bases and J by 2 bases, with 11 bases between. Per germline, CDR1 ENHRY and CDR2 SYGVKD. The CDR3 contains 15 residues.

The gene calls are TRBV7-9 and TRBJ1-2; maybe TRBD1 (5 bases). Deletions cut 3 bases from V and 4 bases from J, with 6 bases between. CDR3 size: 12 residues. Germline CDR1 is SEHNR and CDR2 is FQNEAQ (reference sequence). CDR3 DNA: TGTGCCAGCAGCTTCGACAGCTATGGCTACACCTTC. Amino acid sequence: CASSFDSYGYTF.

The chain is built from TRBV11-2 and TRBJ1-4; D may be TRBD1 (6 bases). CDR3 size: 16 residues. CDR1 and CDR2 from the germline V gene are SGHAT and FQNNGV. Trimming removed 4 bases from V and 4 bases from J, with 16 bases in between. CDR3 nucleotides: TGTGCCAGCAGCTACGAAGTAGGGGGAGGTAATGAAAAACTGTTTTTT. As protein: CASSYEVGGGNEKLFF.

This clonotype was observed once. The chain joins TRBV29-1 to TRBJ2-1; TRBD1 matches at 11 bases. The length of the CDR3 is 15 residues. Germline V gene lookup returns CDR1 SQVTM and CDR2 ANQGSEA. V lost 4 bases to trimming and J lost 2 bases; unmatched junction nucleotides: 4. CDR3 amino acids: CSVAGQGAPYNEQFF. DNA for the CDR3: TGCAGCGTTGCTGGACAGGGGGCTCCCTACAATGAGCAGTTCTTC.

The chain is built from TRBV9 and TRBJ2-1; 10 nucleotides line up with TRBD2. The germline V gene encodes CDR1 SGDLS and CDR2 YYNGEE. The CDR3 sequence is 15 residues long. The J segment lost 4 bases and the V segment lost 2 bases, leaving 3 bases of the junction unmatched. CDR3 sequence (DNA): TGTGCCAGCAGCGTGGAGCGGGGGGGATACAATGAGCAGTTCTTC. Translating it yields CASSVERGGYNEQFF.

The V gene is TRBV30, the J gene TRBJ2-5; D is possibly TRBD1 (5 bases). V was shortened by 1 base and J by 7 bases, with 16 bases between the two germline ends. The CDR3 has 14 residues. Germline-derived CDR1 and CDR2 are GTSNPN and SVGIG (reference sequence). The CDR3 bases are TGTGCCTGGAGTGACTCAGCAGGGATCGGGACCCAGTACTTC. It translates to CAWSDSAGIGTQYF.

This clonotype has just one count. The chain joins TRBV5-1 to TRBJ2-2; 8 nucleotides align to TRBD1. Looked up from germline, CDR1 is SGHRS and CDR2 is YFSETQ. J lost 4 bases, V lost 3 bases, and 8 bases had no gene match. There are 16 residues in the CDR3. CDR3 coding DNA: TGCGCCAGCAGCTCCTTCGACAGGGGAATCACCGGGGAGCTGTTTTTT. Translating it yields CASSSFDRGITGELFF.

The chain employs TRBV14 and TRBJ2-1, with D hard to call. Germline V CDR1 and CDR2: SGHDN, FVKESK. This CDR3 region has 13 residues. V gave up 1 base and J gave up 3 bases, with 4 bases separating them. The CDR3 here is CASSQGDYNEQFF. The CDR3 bases are TGTGCCAGCAGCCAAGGCGACTACAATGAGCAGTTCTTC.

The J gene is TRBJ2-7, the V gene TRBV2; no definite D call. The V gene lost 5 bases and the J gene lost 0 bases, with 11 bases spanning the gap. The V gene's germline CDR1 is SNHLY and CDR2 FYNNEI. CDR3 size: 14 residues. The CDR3 spells CASSSDPSSYEQYF. CDR3 DNA: TGTGCCAGCAGTTCGGACCCAAGCTCCTACGAGCAGTACTTC.

V and J are TRBV6-4 and TRBJ1-2, with D uncertain. This CDR3 is 16 amino acids long. V dropped 0 bases and J dropped 6 bases, with 17 bases sitting between them. Germline-derived CDR1 and CDR2 are MRHNA and SNTAGT. In DNA, the CDR3 is TGTGCCAGCAGTGACTCAACCGGGATACCATCGGATGGCTACACCTTC. Its translation: CASSDSTGIPSDGYTF.

The chain is built from TRBV7-9 and TRBJ1-2; TRBD1 aligns across 12 bases. CDR1 and CDR2 (germline): SEHNR, FQNEAQ (reference sequence). The CDR3 spans 15 residues. The ends lost 5 bases at V and 5 bases at J; junction bases unmatched: 6. The DNA for the CDR3 is TGTGCCAGCAGCCCGGGACAGGGGGCGAAGTATGGCTACACCTTC. It is translated as CASSPGQGAKYGYTF. The variable domain in full, with the rest retrieved from reference TRBV7-9 and TRBJ1-2, is DTGVSQNPRHKITKRGQNVTFRCDPISEHNRLYWYRQTLGQGPEFLTYFQNEAQLEKSRLLSDRFSAERPKGSFSTLEIQRTEQGDSAMYLCASSPGQGAKYGYTFGSGTRLTVV.

This clonotype was recorded only once. This sequence joins TRBV6-6 and TRBJ2-3; possible D gene TRBD1, 5 bases. This CDR3 has 16 residues. V lost 4 bases, J lost 0 bases, and 14 bases lay in between. CDR1 is MNHNY, CDR2 SVGAGI, per germline (reference sequence). In DNA, the CDR3 is TGTGCCAGCAGTTTGGCGACAGCTCCTAGCACAGATACGCAGTATTTT. Protein sequence: CASSLATAPSTDTQYF.

This chain uses TRBV14 with TRBJ1-1; no reliable D call. Germline CDR1 SGHDN, CDR2 FVKESK. The CDR3 totals 15 residues. V was cut by 0 bases and J by 7 bases, with 15 bases left in between. CDR3 region: CASSQDTGKEGEAFF. The CDR3, as DNA: TGTGCCAGCAGCCAAGATACGGGGAAGGAAGGTGAAGCTTTCTTT. Drawing the rest from reference TRBV14 and TRBJ1-1, the complete variable domain is EAGVTQFPSHSVIEKGQTVTLRCDPISGHDNLYWYRRVMGKEIKFLLHFVKESKQDESGMPNNRFLAERTGGTYSTLKVQPAELEDSGVYFCASSQDTGKEGEAFFGQGTRLTVV.

The chain links TRBV27 to TRBJ2-7; 9 bases match TRBD2. The germline CDR1 and CDR2 sequences are MNHEY and SMNVEV (reference sequence). The CDR3 is made up of 15 amino acids. J lost 2 bases, V lost 2 bases, and 4 bases had no gene match. Here the CDR3 DNA reads TGTGCCAGCAGTTTAGAGCGGGGGGACACCTACGAGCAGTACTTC. As protein: CASSLERGDTYEQYF.

The chain carries TRBV28 and TRBJ2-6, with 7 bases fitting TRBD1. Germline V gene data show CDR1 as MDHEN and CDR2 as SYDVKM. The V and J ends lost 4 bases and 1 base, in that order; junction bases with no gene match: 7. The CDR3 has 17 amino acids. The CDR3 reads CASSSGTALSGANVLTF. The CDR3, as DNA: TGTGCCAGCAGTTCGGGGACAGCCCTGTCTGGGGCCAACGTCCTGACTTTC.

This clonotype was picked up one time. The V call is TRBV30, the J call TRBJ1-1, with D possibly TRBD1 on 5 matching bases. Germline V lookup: CDR1 GTSNPN, CDR2 SVGIG (reference sequence). The CDR3 consists of 13 residues. V lost 5 bases, J lost 1 base, and 11 bases lay in between. As DNA, the CDR3 is TGTGCCTGGGGGGGTGCCTCGAACACTGAAGCTTTCTTT. It yields the protein CAWGGASNTEAFF.

The V call is TRBV6-2 or TRBV6-3, the J call TRBJ2-2, with D hard to call. Between the trimmed V and J ends, which lost 5 bases and 8 bases, there was a span of 15 bases. Germline CDR1 reads MNHEY; CDR2 reads SVGEGT. The CDR3 spans 14 residues. The CDR3 loop is CASSPLRSSGELFF. CDR3 nucleotide sequence: TGTGCCAGCAGTCCCCTACGTTCGTCAGGGGAGCTGTTTTTT.

The gene calls are TRBV19 and TRBJ2-5; TRBD1 matches at 7 bases. Trimming removed 5 bases from V and 5 bases from J; junction bases left unmatched: 11. CDR3 length equals 15 residues. Germline lookup yields CDR1 LNHDA and CDR2 SQIVND (reference sequence). The CDR3 is CASSQPRGPEETQYF. As DNA, the CDR3 is TGTGCCAGTAGTCAACCGAGGGGGCCGGAGGAGACCCAGTACTTC.

This chain connects TRBV9 to TRBJ2-5; perhaps D is TRBD1 or TRBD2 (5 bases each). Germline V gives CDR1 SGDLS, CDR2 YYNGEE. CDR3 length: 15 residues. V lost 2 bases, J lost 2 bases, and 13 bases lay in between. This chain's CDR3 is CASSVPGQGQETQYF. The CDR3 coding sequence is TGTGCCAGCAGCGTTCCGGGGCAGGGTCAAGAGACCCAGTACTTC.

The CDR3 DNA sequence: TGTGCCAGCAGGGTTAGGGGCGACAATCAGCCCCAGCATTTT. The encoded protein is CASRVRGDNQPQHF. This chain joins TRBV27 and TRBJ1-5; D perhaps matches TRBD1 (5 bases). Germline CDR1 is MNHEY and CDR2 is SMNVEV (reference sequence). This CDR3 spans 14 amino acids. V dropped 6 bases and J dropped 3 bases, with 12 bases sitting between them.

This rearrangement joins TRBV7-6 to TRBJ2-3; D gene unclear. The germline V gene has CDR1 SGHVS and CDR2 FNYEAQ. This CDR3 spans 15 amino acids. Trimming shortened V by 0 bases and J by 6 bases, and 13 bases separated the two germline ends. The CDR3 region is CASSLALAPGDTQYF. The CDR3 DNA is TGTGCCAGCAGCTTAGCTTTGGCCCCCGGGGATACGCAGTATTTT.